This T cell receptor beta chain was recorded in a study of blood T cell repertoires in COVID-19. About the study: Samples representing acute and convalescent COVID-19 were sourced from the United States, Italy and Spain. The cDNA or gDNA used as material had been derived from T cells, B-cell-depleted T cells, or PBMCs.

CDR3 size: 14 residues. The ends lost 5 bases at V and 8 bases at J; junction bases unmatched: 7. Germline loops: CDR1 MNHEY, CDR2 SMNVEV (reference sequence). Original processing methods: Nucleated cell counts were estimated from reference gene primer amplification. Here immunoSEQ multiplex PCR was the method, and the copy in TCRdb shows in-frame clones only, minus some. V, J and clone size reflect that table, while D and trimming were determined from the DNA. Found here are more than 100,000 clones, approximately 80% of them singletons; the top ten hold almost 4%. This receptor was identified in a woman older than 75 with acute or convalescent COVID-19. V gene TRBV27 combines with J gene TRBJ1-4; TRBD1 aligns across 8 bases. Sequencing input: peripheral blood. CDR3 region: CASSDRGGGEKLFF. The CDR3 DNA reads as TGTGCCAGCAGTGACAGGGGTGGGGGGGAAAAACTGTTTTTT. Together with reference TRBV27 and TRBJ1-4, the CDR3 gives the full variable domain: EAQVTQNPRYLITVTGKKLTVTCSQNMNHEYMSWYRQDPGLGLRQIYYSMNVEVTDKGDVPEGYKVSRKEKRNFPLILESPSPNQTSLYFCASSDRGGGEKLFFGSGTQLSVL.